Listed below are T cell receptor beta chains from one sample, sequenced in a study of metastatic and nonmetastatic thyroid tumors. TCRdb recomputed clones from the PCR reads via MiXCR. The table shows about 20,000 clones, with 9.5% to 15% occurring only once. The source material was blood. All receptors derive from a male donor with papillary thyroid cancer or a benign thyroid nodule (not recorded which). Some clones in this sample may be carry-over from other donors' samples. Each CDR3 is given with its conserved first and last residue. The D gene is left open where the match is weak. Some rows mark clone size as missing; the rest say once, few, many or name a class of expanded clone.

TRBJ1-1,many,TRBD1,TRBV7-6,TGTGCCAGCAGCGACAGGGAGAACACTGAAGCTTTCTTT,CASSDRENTEAFF
TRBJ1-5,many,NA,TRBV19,TGTGCCAGTAGTATAGATCCAGGGATAAATCAGCCCCAGCATTTT,CASSIDPGINQPQHF
TRBJ2-7,few,NA,TRBV6-2/TRBV6-3,TGTGCCAGCAGTCCTTACTCCTACGAGCAGTACTTC,CASSPYSYEQYF
TRBJ2-1,medium-sized,TRBD2,TRBV6-5,TGTGCCAGCAGTTACGAACGGACTAGTTCTAATGAGCAGTTCTTC,CASSYERTSSNEQFF
TRBJ1-2,NA,NA,TRBV20-1,TGCAGTGCTACAGACAGCAATGGCTACACCTTC,CSATDSNGYTF
TRBJ2-1,NA,NA,TRBV19,TGTGCCAGTAAATGGTCGGGAGTGCCCAATGAGCAGTTCTTC,CASKWSGVPNEQFF
TRBJ2-3,many,NA,TRBV20-1,TGCAGTGCTAGACCAAGGCGGCAGGGCGGGAGCACAGATACGCAGTATTTT,CSARPRRQGGSTDTQYF
TRBJ1-5,NA,NA,TRBV19,TGTGCCAGTAGTATAGAGATAAAGTTTGGGGCGAGTCAGCCCCAGCATTTT,CASSIEIKFGASQPQHF
TRBJ2-5,NA,TRBD2,TRBV6-1,TGTGCCAGCAGTCCCTTCAGGAGCGGGGGGAAAATGACCCAGTACTTC,CASSPFRSGGKMTQYF
TRBJ2-5,many,NA,TRBV30,TGTGCCTGGAGTGTAGGGCTCCTAGCGTCCCAAGAGACCCAGTACTTC,CAWSVGLLASQETQYF
TRBJ1-2,medium-sized,NA,TRBV24-1,TGTGCCACCAGTGATTCGGGCAGGGCGGACTATGGCTACACCTTC,CATSDSGRADYGYTF
TRBJ1-5,NA,NA,TRBV6-2/TRBV6-3,TGTGCCAGCAGTTACAGTACCACAAATCAGCCCCAGCATTTT,CASSYSTTNQPQHF
TRBJ1-5,many,NA,TRBV12-3/TRBV12-4,TGTGCCAGCAGTTGGTCCGATAATCAGCCCCAGCATTTT,CASSWSDNQPQHF
TRBJ1-2,many,NA,TRBV25-1,TGTGCCAGCAGTGAGCGAAGGGACGGAAACTATGGCTACACCTTC,CASSERRDGNYGYTF
TRBJ1-1,NA,NA,TRBV30,TGTGCCTTTGGGAGGGGTTTCACTGAAGCTTTCTTT,CAFGRGFTEAFF
TRBJ1-1,many,TRBD1,TRBV24-1,TGTGCCACCAGTGATTTGCCCTCGACAGGGGGGGTCCGATTGGACACTGAAGCTTTCTTT,CATSDLPSTGGVRLDTEAFF
TRBJ2-2,medium-sized,TRBD1,TRBV12-3/TRBV12-4,TGTGCCAGCAGCTTTCCCACCGGGACAGGTGCCGGGGAGCTGTTTTTT,CASSFPTGTGAGELFF